This record concerns one T cell receptor beta chain sequence. What it recognizes is unknown. Trimming shortened V by 1 base and J by 0 bases, and 7 bases separated the two germline ends. Germline CDR1 reads MNHEY; CDR2 reads SMNVEV (reference sequence). The CDR3 runs to 15 residues. This specimen comes from a study of STAT3 mutations in large granular lymphocyte leukemia. Findings of the study overall: At least one immunodominant TCR beta clonotype appeared in every T-cell large granular lymphocyte leukemia patient. In several patients, dominant TCR clone burden exceeded STAT3 mutant burden. A small but highly pathogenic clone may have been missed.

TCRdb's table, derived via immunoSEQ multiplex PCR, lists solely in-frame clones and lacks some. The table includes several thousand clones, roughly nine tenths detected once. This receptor was obtained from a man at least 80 years old with T-cell large granular lymphocyte leukemia. Some clones in this sample may be carry-over from other donors' samples. Sequencing input: peripheral blood mononuclear cells. The gene calls are TRBV27 and TRBJ2-1; D ambiguous. CDR3 sequence reads: CASSLFTSSYNEQFF. The CDR3 DNA follows: TGTGCCAGCAGTTTATTCACGAGCTCCTACAATGAGCAGTTCTTC.